The TCR beta chain described here comes from a study of T cells in localized non-small cell lung cancer. The CDR3 has 14 residues. The trim removed 5 bases at V and 9 bases at J, leaving 11 bases unmatched. CDR1 is SGHVT, CDR2 SQSDAQ, per germline. Sequenced by immunoSEQ multiplex PCR; TCRdb stores in-frame clones only, minus some. The sample has around 54,000 clones, roughly 85% seen once. The chain carries TRBV7-4 and TRBJ2-7; 9 positions match TRBD1. This TCR was sampled from a male donor aged 60 or older with stage III squamous cell lung carcinoma. The material was peripheral blood, obtained before any cancer treatment. The CDR3 reads CASSLQGAILVQYF. The CDR3 nucleotides read TGTGCCAGCAGCCTACAGGGGGCGATCTTGGTGCAGTACTTC.